Given below is one T cell receptor (beta chain) in context. The data were produced by immunoSEQ multiplex PCR, yet TCRdb's version contains in-frame clones alone and is incomplete. The sample records some 80,000 clones, almost 85% being singletons. The germline V gene has CDR1 KGHSH and CDR2 LQKENI. J was trimmed by 4 bases and V by 3 bases; bases with no gene match: 18. The CDR3 contains 19 residues. This specimen comes from a study of OX40 agonist ivuxolimab in advanced cancers. The chain uses TRBV18 and TRBJ2-4; 7 positions agree with TRBD1. This specimen consisted of CD4+ or CD8+ T cells sorted from blood, obtained in a trial of the OX40 agonist ivuxolimab. The origin of this receptor is an adult with an advanced solid tumor such as melanoma, head and neck, liver or kidney cancer. The DNA of the CDR3 is TGTGCCAGCTCACCTTTTTTACCGGGACAGACATCCTGGAAAAACATTCAGTACTTC. Encoded protein: CASSPFLPGQTSWKNIQYF.